This TCR beta chain was observed in a study of blood T cell repertoires in COVID-19. The germline gives CDR1 MNHEY, CDR2 SVGEGT. CDR3 size: 17 residues. The ends lost 4 bases at V and 8 bases at J; junction bases unmatched: 10. The method was immunoSEQ multiplex PCR; TCRdb's version includes in-frame clones alone and lacks a portion of them. The sample carries about 170,000 clones, 79% recorded once. The sequence was collected from a woman aged 65 to 85 in a cohort exposed to, infected with or recovered from COVID-19 (not recorded which). The sequenced sample was PBMCs or T cells enriched from blood (not recorded which). This chain connects TRBV6-2 or TRBV6-3 to TRBJ2-1, with TRBD2 matching over 14 bases. The CDR3 sequence: CASSSRLAGGPGDEQFF. CDR3 DNA: TGTGCCAGCAGTTCCCGACTAGCGGGAGGGCCCGGCGATGAGCAGTTCTTC.